The rows below give T cell receptor beta chains drawn from one sample of a study of CD8+CD57+ T cells in acquired aplastic anemia. TCRdb ran MiXCR on the reads and lists one entry per CDR3 protein. The table records roughly 150,000 distinct CDR3 sequences, less than 60% of them present only once. Material for sequencing was sorted CD4+, CD8+, or CD8+CD57+ T cells (not recorded which) from PBMCs. The receptors originated from a human donor with aplastic anemia. CDR3s include the opening cysteine and the closing phenylalanine or tryptophan. The order of the fields is CDR3 length, J gene, D gene, clone size, V gene, CDR3 DNA, CDR3 protein. A D gene is named only where the DNA matches it firmly. Clone sizes are given selectively: once, few, many, or a class where the clone is expanded.

13 | TRBJ1-3 | TRBD1 | once | TRBV15 | TGTGCCACCAGCAGCCAGGGAACCGGGACAGCAAACTTT | CATSSQGTGTANF
13 | TRBJ1-2 | NA | many | TRBV3-1 | TGTGCCAGCACATCAGGACAGAGGTATGGCTACACCTTC | CASTSGQRYGYTF
15 | TRBJ1-2 | TRBD1 | many | TRBV19 | TGTGCCAGTAGTTTTCCGGGACAGGGGGAAAGTGGCTACACCTTC | CASSFPGQGESGYTF
15 | TRBJ2-7 | NA | NA | TRBV15 | TGTGCCACCAGCAGAGATCAGGCCACCCACTACGAGCAGTACTTC | CATSRDQATHYEQYF
13 | TRBJ2-7 | NA | NA | TRBV3-1 | TGTGCCAGCAGCCCCCAGAATAAGGGCGAGCAGTACTTC | CASSPQNKGEQYF
11 | TRBJ1-2 | TRBD1 | NA | TRBV19 | TGTGCCGCAGGGGGCGCGGATGGCTACACCTTC | CAAGGADGYTF
14 | TRBJ2-1 | NA | NA | TRBV6-5 | TGTGCCAGCAGTTACTCGACCTTCGGGAATGAGCAGTTCTTC | CASSYSTFGNEQFF
13 | TRBJ2-1 | NA | many | TRBV5-1 | TGCGCCAGCAGCTTGGCCCAGGACAGCCAGCAGTTCTTC | CASSLAQDSQQFF
14 | TRBJ2-7 | NA | NA | TRBV7-2 | TGTGCCAGCAGCGCAGGGGGGGCAGGGATGTGGCAGTACTTC | CASSAGGAGMWQYF
15 | TRBJ2-2 | NA | few | TRBV30 | TGTGCCTGGACCCCTGGGTCAGTGTTAGTCGGGGAGCTGTTTTTT | CAWTPGSVLVGELFF
13 | TRBJ1-2 | NA | NA | TRBV7-6 | TGTGCCAGCAGCTTAGGGATTAGCTATGGCTACACCTTC | CASSLGISYGYTF
13 | TRBJ1-6 | TRBD1 | NA | TRBV19 | TGTGCCAGTAGCGACAGGGGGAATTCACCCCTCCACTTT | CASSDRGNSPLHF
12 | TRBJ2-7 | NA | NA | TRBV7-9 | TGTGCCAGCAGCTTAACTGGGGACGAGCAGTACTTC | CASSLTGDEQYF
16 | TRBJ1-4 | NA | NA | TRBV6-5 | TGTGCCAGCAGTTCTGGGCGTTGGGACGGTAATGAAAAACTGTTTTTT | CASSSGRWDGNEKLFF
16 | TRBJ2-5 | TRBD1 | NA | TRBV15 | TGTGCCACCAGCAGAGCCGGGACAGGGTTTCAAGAGACCCAGTACTTC | CATSRAGTGFQETQYF
17 | TRBJ1-5 | NA | NA | TRBV15 | TGTGCCACCAGCGGAGGGGATGGACAGATGGCGAATCAGCCCCAGCATTTT | CATSGGDGQMANQPQHF
12 | TRBJ2-7 | NA | NA | TRBV7-9 | TGTGCCAGCAGTTTACAGGGCAACGAGCAGTACTTC | CASSLQGNEQYF
14 | TRBJ2-1 | TRBD1 | NA | TRBV2 | TGTGCCAGCAGCCCGGAAACAGGGGACAATGAGCAGTTCTTC | CASSPETGDNEQFF
13 | TRBJ2-5 | NA | NA | TRBV2 | TGTGCCTCATCTAAGGTGCTGCGAGAGACCCAGTACTTC | CASSKVLRETQYF
16 | TRBJ2-2 | TRBD1 | many | TRBV5-6 | TGTGCCAGCAGCTTGGGGGACAGGTCTAACACCGGGGAGCTGTTTTTT | CASSLGDRSNTGELFF
16 | TRBJ2-1 | TRBD2 | NA | TRBV14 | TGTGCCAGCAGCCCAGAACTAGCGGGATTTTACAATGAGCAGTTCTTC | CASSPELAGFYNEQFF
15 | TRBJ1-6 | TRBD1 | medium-sized | TRBV15 | TGTGCCACCAGCAGAGCGCGGACAGGGTCCTCACCCCTCCACTTT | CATSRARTGSSPLHF
16 | TRBJ2-7 | NA | many | TRBV27 | TGTGCCAGCAGTCAACGCGCGGGATCAGGTACGGCCGAGCAGTACTTC | CASSQRAGSGTAEQYF
13 | TRBJ1-2 | NA | few | TRBV20-1 | TGCAGTGCTAGTAGGGCCGGAGACTATGGCTACACCTTC | CSASRAGDYGYTF
16 | TRBJ2-7 | TRBD1 | NA | TRBV24-1 | TGTGCCACCAGTGACCCTAGGACAGGGGAGGGGTACGAGCAGTACTTC | CATSDPRTGEGYEQYF
12 | TRBJ2-1 | TRBD1 | NA | TRBV20-1 | TGCAGTGCCGACGACAGGGTACATGAGCAGTTCTTC | CSADDRVHEQFF
15 | TRBJ2-1 | TRBD2 | NA | TRBV10-3 | TGTGCCATCAGTAATCCGGGACTAGCGCCGGATGAGCAGTTCTTC | CAISNPGLAPDEQFF
15 | TRBJ1-1 | NA | many | TRBV10-3 | TGTGCCATCAGTGAAACCGGGACGGTGAACACTGAAGCTTTCTTT | CAISETGTVNTEAFF
14 | TRBJ2-1 | TRBD2 | many | TRBV20-1 | TGCAGTGCTAGAAAGGTAGCGGGAGTATATGAGCAGTTCTTC | CSARKVAGVYEQFF
14 | TRBJ2-1 | TRBD2 | NA | TRBV7-9 | TGTGCCAGCAGCTTAACGGGGGGGTACAATGAGCAGTTCTTC | CASSLTGGYNEQFF
12 | TRBJ2-1 | NA | few | TRBV10-2 | TGCGCCAGCAGGCCGGACTACAATGAGCAGTTCTTC | CASRPDYNEQFF
14 | TRBJ1-1 | NA | many | TRBV12-3/TRBV12-4 | TGTGCCAGCAGTTTAGGACAGCCTCAGCGGTGGGCTTTCTTT | CASSLGQPQRWAFF
12 | TRBJ2-3 | NA | few | TRBV24-1 | TGTGCCACCAGTGACTATGCGGATACGCAGTATTTT | CATSDYADTQYF
16 | TRBJ1-6 | TRBD1 | many | TRBV6-1 | TGTGCCAGCTTCAAGGGGGCCCAACCTTATAATTCACCCCTCCACTTT | CASFKGAQPYNSPLHF
16 | TRBJ1-6 | NA | many | TRBV10-3 | TGTGCCATCAGGGAGAGCCCTTATGATACCAATTCACCCCTCCACTTT | CAIRESPYDTNSPLHF
15 | TRBJ1-2 | TRBD1 | many | TRBV7-2 | TGTGCCAGCAGCTTAGGGCTGACAGGGAACTATGGCTACACCTTC | CASSLGLTGNYGYTF
13 | TRBJ1-2 | NA | NA | TRBV7-3 | TGTGCCAGCAGCCCAGGGGAGAACTATGGCTACACCTTC | CASSPGENYGYTF
14 | TRBJ1-5 | NA | many | TRBV6-1 | TGTGCCAGCAGTAAGGACACTTCGATTAGGCCCCAGCATTTT | CASSKDTSIRPQHF
13 | TRBJ1-2 | NA | NA | TRBV7-9 | TGTGCCAGCAGCTTAGGGTTTATCTATGGCTACACCTTC | CASSLGFIYGYTF
17 | TRBJ1-2 | NA | NA | TRBV29-1 | TGCAGCGTTGTAACGGGAACAGGGACCGAAGCTAACTATGGCTACACCTTC | CSVVTGTGTEANYGYTF
15 | TRBJ1-5 | TRBD1 | NA | TRBV15 | TGTGCCACCAGCAGCTGGGGACAGTCGAATCAGCCCCAGCATTTT | CATSSWGQSNQPQHF
12 | TRBJ2-7 | TRBD1 | many | TRBV6-5 | TGTGCCAGCATAGGGGGCTCGTACGAGCAGTACTTC | CASIGGSYEQYF
18 | TRBJ1-5 | NA | many | TRBV5-4 | TGTGCCAGCAGCTCAATCTCCGCGCCGACAGGCTACGGTGAGCCCCAGCATTTT | CASSSISAPTGYGEPQHF
16 | TRBJ2-2 | NA | NA | TRBV24-1 | TGTGCCACCAGTGATTTCGAGGGGCGGAACACCGGGGAGCTGTTTTTT | CATSDFEGRNTGELFF
11 | TRBJ1-3 | NA | NA | TRBV19 | TGTGCCAGTGGGTACTTGAACACCATATATTTT | CASGYLNTIYF
14 | TRBJ1-1 | TRBD1 | many | TRBV2 | TGTGCCAGCATTCCACAGGGGGCAGGTACTGAAGCTTTCTTT | CASIPQGAGTEAFF
15 | TRBJ2-3 | NA | NA | TRBV3-1 | TGTGCCAGCAGCCAAGGTCGACTAGAGGTAGATACGCAGTATTTT | CASSQGRLEVDTQYF
16 | TRBJ1-2 | NA | many | TRBV4-3 | TGCGCCAGCAGCCAAGATCGGAGCGATTCGAATTATGGCTACACCTTC | CASSQDRSDSNYGYTF
12 | TRBJ1-1 | NA | few | TRBV12-5 | TGTGCTAGTTGTCCCAGGGTAGGGAAAGCTTTCTTT | CASCPRVGKAFF
13 | TRBJ2-3 | NA | NA | TRBV9 | TGTGCCAGCAGCGTCGTGGGCACAGATACGCAGTATTTT | CASSVVGTDTQYF
14 | TRBJ2-5 | TRBD1 | many | TRBV20-1 | TGCAGTGCTCAAACGACGACAGGGCAAGAGACCCAGTACTTC | CSAQTTTGQETQYF
15 | TRBJ2-2 | NA | many | TRBV11-3 | TGTGCCAGCAGCTTAAGTAGGACCAACACCGGGGAGCTGTTTTTT | CASSLSRTNTGELFF
16 | TRBJ1-4 | NA | many | TRBV19 | TGTGCCAGTAGGCCAACGAGGTCGGGATTTAACGAAAAACTGTTTTTT | CASRPTRSGFNEKLFF
14 | TRBJ1-2 | NA | NA | TRBV11-1 | TGTGCCAGCAGCTTAGCGGGACTGCTCTATGGCTACACCTTC | CASSLAGLLYGYTF
15 | TRBJ1-4 | NA | NA | TRBV18 | TGTGCCAGCTCGACCACGGGCAGGGCTAATGAAAAACTGTTTTTT | CASSTTGRANEKLFF
15 | TRBJ2-5 | TRBD2 | many | TRBV24-1 | TGTGCCACCAGTGATCCTCGGGGGGGAGGAGAGACCCAGTACTTC | CATSDPRGGGETQYF